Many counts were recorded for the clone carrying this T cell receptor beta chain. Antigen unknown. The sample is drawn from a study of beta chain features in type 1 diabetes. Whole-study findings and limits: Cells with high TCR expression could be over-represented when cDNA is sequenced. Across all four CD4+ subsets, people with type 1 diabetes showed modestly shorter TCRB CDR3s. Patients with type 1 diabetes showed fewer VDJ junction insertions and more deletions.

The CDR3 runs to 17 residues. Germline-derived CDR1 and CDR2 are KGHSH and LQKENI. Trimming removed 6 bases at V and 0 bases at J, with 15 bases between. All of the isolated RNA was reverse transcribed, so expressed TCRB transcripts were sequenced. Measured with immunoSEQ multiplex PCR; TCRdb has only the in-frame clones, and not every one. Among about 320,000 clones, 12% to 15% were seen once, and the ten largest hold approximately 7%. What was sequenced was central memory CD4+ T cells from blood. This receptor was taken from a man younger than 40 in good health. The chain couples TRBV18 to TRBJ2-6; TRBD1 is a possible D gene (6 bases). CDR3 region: CASSPVRQDSGANVLTF. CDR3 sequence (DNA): TGTGCCAGCTCCCCCGTAAGACAGGACTCTGGGGCCAACGTCCTGACTTTC.